Listed below are T cell receptor beta chains from one sample, sequenced in a study of CD8 T cells in ankylosing spondylitis. TCRdb passed the 5' RACE reads through MiXCR, listing each CDR3 protein once. Of under 850,000 distinct CDR3 sequences listed, 15% to 20% are singletons. The material sequenced was blood, either unsorted or a sorted T cell fraction (not recorded which). These receptors were collected from a male donor with ankylosing spondylitis. Both conserved end residues are part of each CDR3. D genes are given only for firm matches. Size is stated for part of the rows, as once, few or many counts, or as a class when the clone is expanded.

>-|TRBJ2-1|TRBV3-1|TRBD2
TGTGCCAGCACTCTCAGCGGGGGCGCCTCCTACAATGAGCAGTTCTTC
CASTLSGGASYNEQFF
>-|TRBJ2-2|TRBV6-5|-
TGTGCCAGCAGTAACCGGGTTTTGGGCACCGGGGAGCTGTTTTTT
CASSNRVLGTGELFF
>-|TRBJ1-1|TRBV6-1|TRBD1
TGTGCCAGCAGCTCCCTGGGGACAGTGGGGATGAACACTGAAGCTTTCTTT
CASSSLGTVGMNTEAFF
>few|TRBJ2-7|TRBV29-1|-
TGCAGCGCTCAGGGGGGAGCCTACGAGCAGTACTTC
CSAQGGAYEQYF
>few|TRBJ1-1|TRBV29-1|-
TGCAGCGTTGAAGACCCTGGGGGCACTGAAGCTTTCTTT
CSVEDPGGTEAFF
>-|TRBJ2-6|TRBV11-2|TRBD2
TGTGCCAGCAGCTTAGGGATAGGACTTTCTAGCGGGAGGCCTGGGGCCAACGTCCTGACTTTC
CASSLGIGLSSGRPGANVLTF
>-|TRBJ2-5|TRBV29-1|-
TGCAGCGTCGCTACCGGGGAAGAGACCCAGTACTTC
CSVATGEETQYF
>many|TRBJ1-2|TRBV19|-
TGTGCCAGTAGTATACAGGGCTCAAATCTTCGCTACACCTTC
CASSIQGSNLRYTF
>many|TRBJ1-2|TRBV12-3/TRBV12-4|-
TGTGCCAGCTACCAAAGCCAGGGCTATGGCTACACCTTC
CASYQSQGYGYTF
>few|TRBJ2-3|TRBV20-1|-
TGCAGTGCTAGTGCCCGGGTCTCTAGCACAGATACGCAGTATTTT
CSASARVSSTDTQYF
>-|TRBJ2-1|TRBV5-1|TRBD2
TGCGCCAGCAGCTCCATGGGCCTAGCGGGAGTGGGTGAGCAGTTCTTC
CASSSMGLAGVGEQFF
>-|TRBJ1-1|TRBV18|-
TGTGCCAGCTCACCACAGCCGGGCAGCATGAACACTGAAGCTTTCTTT
CASSPQPGSMNTEAFF
>few|TRBJ1-1|TRBV7-9|-
TGTGCCAGCAGCTTAGTTGCAGGGACCGCTGAAGCTTTCTTT
CASSLVAGTAEAFF
>-|TRBJ2-3|TRBV12-3/TRBV12-4|-
TGTGCCAGCAGCCAGCCCCCGGATACGCAGTATTTT
CASSQPPDTQYF
>few|TRBJ2-2|TRBV9|-
TGTGCCAGCAGCGTAGCTCCTACATCTAACACCGGGGAGCTGTTTTTT
CASSVAPTSNTGELFF
>-|TRBJ2-3|TRBV20-1|-
TGCAGTGCTAGAGTTGTCGGGCGAAGCACAGATACGCAGTATTTT
CSARVVGRSTDTQYF
>-|TRBJ2-5|TRBV20-1|-
TGCAGTGCTGCGGACAGATCCCAAGAGACCCAGTACTTC
CSAADRSQETQYF
>-|TRBJ1-5|TRBV2|TRBD1
TGTGCCAGCAGTCTGGGACAGGACCGGAGCAATCAGCCCCAGCATTTT
CASSLGQDRSNQPQHF
>-|TRBJ2-7|TRBV29-1|-
TGCAGCGTTGCACGTGCGAGCTCCTACGAGCAGTACTTC
CSVARASSYEQYF
>many|TRBJ2-1|TRBV29-1|TRBD1
TGCAGCGTAGCCCTTAGGACAGGGGCTGTTTTCTTC
CSVALRTGAVFF
>-|TRBJ1-2|TRBV5-4|-
TGTGCCAGCAGCCAGAAGACAGGAGACTATGGCTACACCTTC
CASSQKTGDYGYTF
>few|TRBJ2-1|TRBV27|-
TGTGCCAGCAGTTCCCCCTCGGGCAGGGGTATTTTGGGCGGCAATGAGCAGTTCTTC
CASSSPSGRGILGGNEQFF
>-|TRBJ2-1|TRBV10-3|-
TGTGCCATCAGTGAGAACCCCTCGGCCACCAATGAGCAGTTCTTC
CAISENPSATNEQFF
>few|TRBJ2-1|TRBV9|TRBD2
TGTGCCAGCAGCGTAGAGACTAGCAGCTACAATGAGCAGTTCTTC
CASSVETSSYNEQFF
>-|TRBJ2-7|TRBV3-1|-
TGTGCCAGCAGCCAAGTTGTCGGGGGGCCTCACTACGAGCAGTACTTC
CASSQVVGGPHYEQYF
>-|TRBJ1-2|TRBV5-1|-
TGCGCCAGCAGCTTGGAGGGTAATGCGAACTATGGCTACACCTTC
CASSLEGNANYGYTF
>-|TRBJ2-7|TRBV10-3|-
TGTGCCACCCACCCAACGTCCAAGGGCGAGCAGTACTTC
CATHPTSKGEQYF
>-|TRBJ1-1|TRBV12-3/TRBV12-4|-
TGTGCCAGCAGTCTTAGCAATGAGGGGGTATCTGAAGCTTTCTTT
CASSLSNEGVSEAFF
>few|TRBJ2-7|TRBV6-2/TRBV6-3|TRBD2
TGTGCCAGCAGAGGGACTAGCGGCCCTACGAGTGCCTACGAGCAGTACTTC
CASRGTSGPTSAYEQYF
>-|TRBJ2-5|TRBV15|-
TGTGCCACCAGCAGGGGAACCGGGGTTGGACAAGAGACCCAGTACTTC
CATSRGTGVGQETQYF
>-|TRBJ2-6|TRBV6-4|-
TGTGCCAGCAGTGACACCCGCTCTGGGGCCAACGTCCTGACTTTC
CASSDTRSGANVLTF
>few|TRBJ2-5|TRBV29-1|-
TGCAGCGCCCTAGACTTACCAGCCGGGGAGACCCAGTACTTC
CSALDLPAGETQYF
>few|TRBJ2-1|TRBV11-1|TRBD2
TGTGCCAGCAGCTTAGGTCTTTTTGGGGGGGGAATCTCCTACAATGAGCAGTTCTTC
CASSLGLFGGGISYNEQFF
>-|TRBJ2-1|TRBV20-1|TRBD1
TGCAGTGCTAGAAAGGGACTGGACAGGGTGGAAAATGAGCAGTTCTTC
CSARKGLDRVENEQFF
>once|TRBJ2-7|TRBV11-2|-
TGTGCCAGCAGCTTTTTTGTGGAGCACGAGCAGTACTTC
CASSFFVEHEQYF
>few|TRBJ1-3|TRBV2|-
TGTGCCAGCTTGGGGGCAAATGCTGGAAACACCATATATTTT
CASLGANAGNTIYF
>-|TRBJ2-3|TRBV30|-
TGTGCCTGGAGTGAAGGTAACACAGATACGCAGTATTTT
CAWSEGNTDTQYF
>-|TRBJ2-3|TRBV11-3|-
TGTGCCAGCAGCTTCGGGACACCGTACGGATTCACAGATACGCAGTATTTT
CASSFGTPYGFTDTQYF
>few|TRBJ2-7|TRBV28|TRBD1
TGTGCCAGCAGATTACAGGGGTCGGACGAGCAGTACTTC
CASRLQGSDEQYF